The source of this T cell receptor (beta chain) is a study of T cells in Graves' hyperthyroidism and ophthalmopathy. Stable Graves' hyperthyroidism denoted no ophthalmopathy progression over 18 months. The patients, who ranged from 18 to 65 in age, presented with newly diagnosed hyperthyroidism lasting under 2 months. Germline V gene sequence: CDR1 SGHDT, CDR2 YYEEEE. V lost 0 bases to trimming and J lost 5 bases; unmatched junction nucleotides: 17. CDR3 size: 19 residues. Amplified TCR beta CDR3 regions came from RNA transcripts. During a first-round RT-PCR of the TCR CDR3, the HTBI primer set was used. TCRdb re-called the multiplex PCR reads through MiXCR, storing one row per CDR3 protein. In the table there are 610,000 or so distinct CDR3 sequences, 46% of which are singletons.

The source of this sequence is a woman aged 18-35 years with Graves' hyperthyroidism. Sequencing was carried out using peripheral blood or thyroid tissue (not recorded which). This chain joins TRBV5-6 and TRBJ2-5; 9 positions match TRBD1. CDR3 sequence: CASSLASDSAGQGWETQYF. The CDR3 nucleotides are TGTGCCAGCAGCTTGGCGTCCGACAGTGCTGGACAGGGGTGGGAGACCCAGTACTTC.